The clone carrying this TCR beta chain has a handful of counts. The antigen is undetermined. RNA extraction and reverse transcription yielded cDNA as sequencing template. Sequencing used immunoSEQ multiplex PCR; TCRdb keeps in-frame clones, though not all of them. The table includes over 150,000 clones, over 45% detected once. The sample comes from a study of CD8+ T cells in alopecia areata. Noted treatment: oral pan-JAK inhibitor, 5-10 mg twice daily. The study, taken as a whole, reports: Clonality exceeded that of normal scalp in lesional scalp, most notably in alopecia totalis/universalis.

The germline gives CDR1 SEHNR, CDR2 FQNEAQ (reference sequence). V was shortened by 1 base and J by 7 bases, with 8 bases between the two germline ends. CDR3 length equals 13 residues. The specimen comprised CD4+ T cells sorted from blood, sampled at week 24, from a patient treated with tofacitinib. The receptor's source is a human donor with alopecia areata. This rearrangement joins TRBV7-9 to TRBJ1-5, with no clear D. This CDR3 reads CASSLGSSQPQHF. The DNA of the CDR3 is TGTGCCAGCAGCTTAGGATCGTCCCAGCCCCAGCATTTT. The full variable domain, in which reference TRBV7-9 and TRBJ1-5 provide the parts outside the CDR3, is DTGVSQNPRHKITKRGQNVTFRCDPISEHNRLYWYRQTLGQGPEFLTYFQNEAQLEKSRLLSDRFSAERPKGSFSTLEIQRTEQGDSAMYLCASSLGSSQPQHFGDGTRLSIL.